The subject of this entry is one T cell receptor beta chain. Antigen unknown. This entry is derived from a study of shared clonotypes between healthy human individuals. Across the whole study: Each donor's CD4 naive and CD4 memory cells filled three plates apiece, CD8 naive two, and CD8 memory one. General study points: Blood was the sole source, and tissue repertoires probably differ. Donor clonotype sharing was expected to depend on sequencing depth.

The germline V gene has CDR1 LNHDA and CDR2 SQIVND (reference sequence). The CDR3 consists of 17 residues. Trimming removed 3 bases from V and 4 bases from J, with 19 bases in between. Libraries were prepared by immunoSEQ multiplex PCR; TCRdb keeps only in-frame clonotypes and omits some of them. The sample carries about 1 million clones, approximately 80% recorded once. Sequenced: memory CD4+ T cells from PBMCs. As to subset: CD45RA-negative fraction. The receptor was derived from a man aged 18-30 years in good health. Some clones in this sample may be carry-over from other donors' samples. The chain combines TRBV19 with TRBJ1-3; D call uncertain. The CDR3 protein is CASSIIVAAGAGNTIYF. As DNA, the CDR3 is TGTGCCAGTAGTATTATTGTCGCGGCAGGCGCGGGAAACACCATATATTTT.